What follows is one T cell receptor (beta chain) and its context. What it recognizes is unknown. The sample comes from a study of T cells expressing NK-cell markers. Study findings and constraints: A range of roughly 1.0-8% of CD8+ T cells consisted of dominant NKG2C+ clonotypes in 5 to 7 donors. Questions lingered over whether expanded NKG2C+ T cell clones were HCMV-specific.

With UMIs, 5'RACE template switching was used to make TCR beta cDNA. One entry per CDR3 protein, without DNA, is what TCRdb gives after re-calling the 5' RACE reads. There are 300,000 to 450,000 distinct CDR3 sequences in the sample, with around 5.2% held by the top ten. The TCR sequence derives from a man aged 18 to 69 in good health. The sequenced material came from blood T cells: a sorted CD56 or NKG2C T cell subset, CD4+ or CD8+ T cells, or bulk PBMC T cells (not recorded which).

CDR3: CSARDEDRGYGYTF. V is TRBV20-1 and J is TRBJ1-2; TCRdb outputs TRBD1, but without DNA this stays unchecked. The CDR3 sequence is 14 residues long. CDR1 DFQATT and CDR2 SNEGSKA come from the germline V gene (reference sequence).